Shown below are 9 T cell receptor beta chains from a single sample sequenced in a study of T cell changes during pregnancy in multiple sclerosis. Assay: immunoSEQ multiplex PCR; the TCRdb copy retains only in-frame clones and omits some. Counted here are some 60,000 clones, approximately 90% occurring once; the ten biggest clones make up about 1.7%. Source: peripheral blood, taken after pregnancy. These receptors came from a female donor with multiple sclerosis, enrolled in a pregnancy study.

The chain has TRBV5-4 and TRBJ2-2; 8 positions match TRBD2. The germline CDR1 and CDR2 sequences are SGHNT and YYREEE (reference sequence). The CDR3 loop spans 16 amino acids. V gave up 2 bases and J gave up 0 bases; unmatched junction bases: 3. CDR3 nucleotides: TGTGCCAGCAGCTTACCGGGGGGGGCGAACACCGGGGAGCTGTTTTTT. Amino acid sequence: CASSLPGGANTGELFF. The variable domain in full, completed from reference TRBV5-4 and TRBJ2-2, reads ETGVTQSPTHLIKTRGQQVTLRCSSQSGHNTVSWYQQALGQGPQFIFQYYREEENGRGNFPPRFSGLQFPNYSSELNVNALELDDSALYLCASSLPGGANTGELFFGEGSRLTVL.

CDR3 in amino acids: CASSRTAQETQYF. CDR3 in DNA: TGCGCCAGCAGCAGGACAGCTCAAGAGACCCAGTACTTC. The chain is built from TRBV5-1 and TRBJ2-5; D perhaps matches TRBD1 (6 bases). Germline loops: CDR1 SGHRS, CDR2 YFSETQ. This CDR3 is built from 13 residues. Trimming cost V 4 bases and J 2 bases, with 9 bases left between them.

The CDR3 is CASSFSGGGIYEQFF. CDR3 coding DNA: TGTGCCAGCAGTTTCTCGGGGGGGGGCATATATGAGCAGTTCTTC. V usage is TRBV27 and J usage is TRBJ2-1; 8 nucleotides match TRBD2. CDR3 length equals 15 residues. Germline-derived CDR1 and CDR2 are MNHEY and SMNVEV (reference sequence). J gave up 8 bases and V 3 bases, and 9 bases lay outside the gene matches.

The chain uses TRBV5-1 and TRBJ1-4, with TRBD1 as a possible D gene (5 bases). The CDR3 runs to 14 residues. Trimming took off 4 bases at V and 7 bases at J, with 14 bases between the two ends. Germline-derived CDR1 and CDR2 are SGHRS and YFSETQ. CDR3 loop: CASSTTQRGEKLFF. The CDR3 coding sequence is TGCGCCAGCAGCACCACACAAAGGGGTGAAAAACTGTTTTTT.

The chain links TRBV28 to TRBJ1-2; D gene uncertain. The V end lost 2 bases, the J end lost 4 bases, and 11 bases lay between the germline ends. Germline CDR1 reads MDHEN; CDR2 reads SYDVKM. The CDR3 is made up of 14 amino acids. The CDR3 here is CASSLAGEVYGYTF. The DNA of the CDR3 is TGTGCCAGCAGTTTAGCCGGGGAGGTCTATGGCTACACCTTC.

The CDR3 protein is CASSQDRSGGADEQYF. Written as DNA, the CDR3 is TGTGCCAGCAGCCAAGATCGTAGCGGGGGGGCCGACGAGCAGTACTTC. This rearrangement joins TRBV4-2 to TRBJ2-7, with 11 nucleotides matching TRBD2. J lost 5 bases, V lost 0 bases, and 6 bases had no gene match. The germline CDR1 and CDR2 sequences are LGHNA and YNFKEQ. This CDR3 region has 16 residues.

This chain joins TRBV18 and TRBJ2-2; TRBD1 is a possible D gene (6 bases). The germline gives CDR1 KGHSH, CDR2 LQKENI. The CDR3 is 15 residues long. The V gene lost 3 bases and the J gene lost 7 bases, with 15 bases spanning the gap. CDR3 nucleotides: TGTGCCAGCTCACCCCCTACAGGGCTAGGCGGGGAGCTGTTTTTT. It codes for CASSPPTGLGGELFF.

The CDR3 nucleotides are TGTGCCAGCAGTGAGGGGCTGGCGGACACTGAAGCTTTCTTT. As protein: CASSEGLADTEAFF. The chain employs TRBV6-1 and TRBJ1-1; tentatively, D is TRBD1 (5 bases). The germline V gene has CDR1 MNHNS and CDR2 SASEGT. This CDR3 region has 14 residues. Trimming stripped 3 bases from V and 3 bases from J, with 11 bases between.

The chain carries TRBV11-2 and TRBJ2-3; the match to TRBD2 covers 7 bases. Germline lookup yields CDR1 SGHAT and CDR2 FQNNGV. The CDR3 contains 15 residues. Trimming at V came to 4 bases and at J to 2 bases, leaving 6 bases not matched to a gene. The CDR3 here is CASSWGAGHTDTQYF. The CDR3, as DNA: TGTGCCAGCAGCTGGGGAGCGGGGCACACAGATACGCAGTATTTT.